These 6 T cell receptor beta chains were sequenced from one sample in a study of shared clonotypes between healthy human individuals (dated by TCRdb to about 2020). CD8 naive samples were obtained by positive selection for CCR7 among CD45RO-negative cells, yielding a CD45RA+CCR7+ population from which TemRA cells were excluded. Libraries were built with the immunoSEQ multiplex PCR assay. TCRdb stores this immuneACCESS table with in-frame sequences only. Part of the clones is absent; in the studies checked, under half of the shortfall reflects unresolved V genes, and no reason is known for the rest. The sample data list millions of clones, and 85% to 95% of these were observed just once. The ten largest clones represent about 1.1% of the sample. The source material was naive CD8+ T cells sorted from blood. What the cell subset or site label conveys for this sample: CD45RA+CCR7+. The receptor source for this set is a man between 18 and 35 years old in good health.

As for this clone: At one end, the junction sequence differs from germline, possibly due to a read error. This chain links TRBV6-1 with TRBJ1-4; D is ambiguous. This CDR3 contains 9 residues. Germline loops: CDR1 MNHNS, CDR2 SASEGT. The CDR3 sequence: CQLSRKLFF. CDR3 nucleotide sequence: TGCCAACTATCGCGAAAACTGTTTTTT.

The V gene is TRBV28, the J gene TRBJ1-5; D is uncertain. Germline-derived CDR1 and CDR2 are MDHEN and SYDVKM. V dropped 3 bases and J dropped 3 bases, with 9 bases sitting between them. CDR3 size: 14 residues. Here the CDR3 reads CASSFRAPNQPQHF. The CDR3 DNA sequence: TGTGCCAGCAGTTTCCGGGCACCCAATCAGCCCCAGCATTTT.

The gene calls are TRBV15 and TRBJ2-7, with D tentatively TRBD2 (6 bases). Deletions cut 4 bases from V and 3 bases from J, with 13 bases between. CDR3 length equals 14 residues. Germline V lookup: CDR1 LNHNV, CDR2 YYDKDF (reference sequence). CDR3 amino acids: CATSKGAGFYEQYF. The CDR3 nucleotides are TGTGCCACCAGCAAAGGTGCGGGGTTCTACGAGCAGTACTTC.

The V and J genes are TRBV10-3 and TRBJ2-1; 8 bases align to TRBD1. CDR1 and CDR2 (germline): ENHRY, SYGVKD. CDR3 length equals 16 residues. The junction had 2 bases not matched to a gene; V was cut back by 1 base and J by 0 bases. The CDR3 region has the DNA TGTGCCATCAGTGAGTTACAGGGGGACTCCTACAATGAGCAGTTCTTC. The encoded protein is CAISELQGDSYNEQFF.

The V gene is TRBV5-1, the J gene TRBJ2-3; TRBD2 aligns across 11 bases. The CDR3 totals 15 residues. Germline CDR1 SGHRS, CDR2 YFSETQ. V was clipped by 4 bases and J by 5 bases; unmatched bases: 6. CDR3 in amino acids: CASSPGTSGGDTQYF. CDR3 in DNA: TGCGCCAGCAGCCCGGGGACTAGCGGCGGAGATACGCAGTATTTT.

This sequence joins TRBV5-5 and TRBJ1-1, with 10 positions matching TRBD1. The J segment lost 3 bases and the V segment lost 7 bases, leaving 6 bases of the junction unmatched. The germline V gene encodes CDR1 SGHKS and CDR2 YYEKEE (reference sequence). The CDR3 sequence is 14 residues long. The chain's CDR3 is CASLWGQGYTEAFF. CDR3 in DNA: TGTGCCAGCCTCTGGGGACAGGGGTACACTGAAGCTTTCTTT.